The rows below give T cell receptor beta chains drawn from one sample of a study of blood T cell repertoires in COVID-19. Produced via immunoSEQ multiplex PCR; TCRdb's table is partial and in-frame only. The data contain fewer than 250,000 clones, 82% of them singletons. Sequencing input: peripheral blood. Receptors originate from a woman aged 70-85 years with acute or convalescent COVID-19. CDR3s include the opening cysteine and the closing phenylalanine or tryptophan.

>TRBJ1-1|TRBV7-2
CASSTTGDTEAFF
>TRBJ1-1|TRBV5-1
CASSLGQGAIYTEAFF
>TRBJ2-4|TRBV14
CASRETGGPIQYF
>TRBJ1-2|TRBV3-1/TRBV3-2
CASSPDSEGGYTF
>TRBJ2-5|TRBV7-9
CASSFGSGGPEETQYF
>TRBJ2-5|TRBV11-2
CASSIGLAGGDQETQYF
>TRBJ2-7|TRBV5-5
CASSSAGGVYEQYF
>TRBJ1-1|TRBV28
CASGRLQGTEAFF
>TRBJ2-2|TRBV5-4
CASSIRDKGAGELFF
>TRBJ1-2|TRBV4-1
CASSQEGQLSNYGYTF
>TRBJ1-1|TRBV3-1/TRBV3-2
CASSQPTGNTEAFF
>TRBJ1-1|TRBV5-1
CASSFTYAGLNTEAFF
>TRBJ2-1|TRBV2
CASTRDRVPNEQFF
>TRBJ2-5|TRBV5-8
CASSSKSGTGETQYF
>TRBJ2-5|TRBV28
CASSSGQGARETQYF
>TRBJ1-6|TRBV28
CASSPGGRYGNSPLHF
>TRBJ2-7|TRBV5-1
CASSLEPGQGSYEQYF
>TRBJ2-7|TRBV9
CASSVGGGTGEQYF